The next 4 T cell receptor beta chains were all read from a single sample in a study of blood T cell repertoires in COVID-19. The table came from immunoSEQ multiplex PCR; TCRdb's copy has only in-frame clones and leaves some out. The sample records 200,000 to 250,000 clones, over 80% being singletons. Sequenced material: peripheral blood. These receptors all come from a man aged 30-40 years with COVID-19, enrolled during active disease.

In nucleotides, the CDR3 is TGTGCCAGCAGCCAACTGATAACAGGGGAAACTGAAGCTTTCTTT. Translation gives CASSQLITGETEAFF. The chain combines TRBV4-2 with TRBJ1-1, with 7 bases aligning to TRBD1. Germline V gene lookup returns CDR1 LGHNA and CDR2 YNFKEQ. The CDR3 totals 15 residues. J lost 5 bases, V lost 2 bases, and 8 bases had no gene match.

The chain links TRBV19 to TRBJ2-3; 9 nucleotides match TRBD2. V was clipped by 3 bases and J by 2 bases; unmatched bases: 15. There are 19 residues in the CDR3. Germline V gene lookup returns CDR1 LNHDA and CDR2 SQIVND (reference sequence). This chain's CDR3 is CASSIGSGSYGALTDTQYF. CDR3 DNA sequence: TGTGCCAGTAGTATCGGTAGCGGGAGTTATGGGGCCCTCACAGATACGCAGTATTTT. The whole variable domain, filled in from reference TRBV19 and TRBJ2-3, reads DGGITQSPKYLFRKEGQNVTLSCEQNLNHDAMYWYRQDPGQGLRLIYYSQIVNDFQKGDIAEGYSVSREKKESFPLTVTSAQKNPTAFYLCASSIGSGSYGALTDTQYFGPGTRLTVL.

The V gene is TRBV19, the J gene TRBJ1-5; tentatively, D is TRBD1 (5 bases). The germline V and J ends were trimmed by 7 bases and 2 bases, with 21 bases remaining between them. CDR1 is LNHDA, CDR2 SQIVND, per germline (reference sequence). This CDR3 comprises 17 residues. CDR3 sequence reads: CASKGLGGGFGNQPQHF. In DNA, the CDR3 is TGTGCCAGTAAAGGACTCGGGGGAGGGTTTGGCAATCAGCCCCAGCATTTT.

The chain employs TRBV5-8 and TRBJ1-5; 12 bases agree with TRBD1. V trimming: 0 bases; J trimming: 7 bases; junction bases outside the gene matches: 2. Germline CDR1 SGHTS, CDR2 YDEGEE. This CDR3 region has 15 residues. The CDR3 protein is CASSLGGQGAQPQHF. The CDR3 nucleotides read TGTGCCAGCAGCTTGGGGGGACAGGGGGCACAGCCCCAGCATTTT.